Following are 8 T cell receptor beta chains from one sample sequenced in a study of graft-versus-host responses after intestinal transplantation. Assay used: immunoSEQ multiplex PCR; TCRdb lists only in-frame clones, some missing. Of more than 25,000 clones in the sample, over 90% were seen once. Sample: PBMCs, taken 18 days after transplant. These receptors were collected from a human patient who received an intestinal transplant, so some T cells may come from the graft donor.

The CDR3 is CASSVYGGRDYGYTF. CDR3 sequence (DNA): TGTGCCAGCAGCGTATATGGGGGGCGCGACTATGGCTACACCTTC. The V gene is TRBV9, the J gene TRBJ1-2; a weak D match, TRBD1 (6 bases). Per germline, CDR1 SGDLS and CDR2 YYNGEE. Trimming cost V 1 base and J 3 bases, with 13 bases left between them. The CDR3 runs to 15 residues. Looking up the rest from reference TRBV9 and TRBJ1-2 gives the full variable domain: DSGVTQTPKHLITATGQRVTLRCSPRSGDLSVYWYQQSLDQGLQFLIQYYNGEERAKGNILERFSAQQFPDLHSELNLSSLELGDSALYFCASSVYGGRDYGYTFGSGTRLTVV.

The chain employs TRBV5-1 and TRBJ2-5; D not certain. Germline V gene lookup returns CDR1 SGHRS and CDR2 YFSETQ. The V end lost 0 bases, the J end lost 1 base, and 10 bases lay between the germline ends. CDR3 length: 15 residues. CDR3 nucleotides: TGCGCCAGCAGCTTGGCGGTCCACGGCCAAGAGACCCAGTACTTC. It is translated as CASSLAVHGQETQYF.

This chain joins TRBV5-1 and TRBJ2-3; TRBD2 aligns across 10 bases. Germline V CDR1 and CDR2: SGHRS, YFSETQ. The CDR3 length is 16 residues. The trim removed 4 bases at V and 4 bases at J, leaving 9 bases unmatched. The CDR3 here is CASSASSGGGADTQYF. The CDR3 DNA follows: TGCGCCAGCAGCGCCTCTAGCGGGGGTGGGGCAGATACGCAGTATTTT.

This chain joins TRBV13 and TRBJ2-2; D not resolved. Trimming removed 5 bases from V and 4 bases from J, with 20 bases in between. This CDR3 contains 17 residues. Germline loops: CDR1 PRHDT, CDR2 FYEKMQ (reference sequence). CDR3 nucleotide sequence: TGTGCCAGCAGCCAAAGTCCGTGGGCATTCGGCACCGGGGAGCTGTTTTTT. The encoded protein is CASSQSPWAFGTGELFF.

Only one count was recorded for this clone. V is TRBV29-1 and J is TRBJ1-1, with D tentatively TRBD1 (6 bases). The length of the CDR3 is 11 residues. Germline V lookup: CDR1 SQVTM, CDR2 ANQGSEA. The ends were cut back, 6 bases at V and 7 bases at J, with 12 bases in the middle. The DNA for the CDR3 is TGCAGCGTACTACAGGGAGGTGAAGCTTTCTTT. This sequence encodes CSVLQGGEAFF.

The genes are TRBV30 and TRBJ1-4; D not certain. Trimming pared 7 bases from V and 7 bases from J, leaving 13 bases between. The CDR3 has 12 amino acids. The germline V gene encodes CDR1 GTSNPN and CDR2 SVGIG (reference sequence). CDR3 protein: CASQVPFEKLFF. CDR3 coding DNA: TGTGCCTCCCAGGTGCCTTTTGAAAAACTGTTTTTT. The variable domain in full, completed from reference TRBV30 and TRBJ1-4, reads SQTIHQWPATLVQPVGSPLSLECTVEGTSNPNLYWYRQAAGRGLQLLFYSVGIGQISSEVPQNLSASRPQDRQFILSSKKLLLSDSGFYLCASQVPFEKLFFGSGTQLSVL.

CDR3 in DNA: TGTGCCAGCGGAAACCGGGACAGACCTGGAAACACCATATATTTT. This gives the protein CASGNRDRPGNTIYF. V gene TRBV2 combines with J gene TRBJ1-3, with 7 bases fitting TRBD1. CDR1 and CDR2 from the germline V gene are SNHLY and FYNNEI. V shed 8 bases, J shed 2 bases, and the junction held 9 bases outside the gene matches. The CDR3 runs 15 residues.

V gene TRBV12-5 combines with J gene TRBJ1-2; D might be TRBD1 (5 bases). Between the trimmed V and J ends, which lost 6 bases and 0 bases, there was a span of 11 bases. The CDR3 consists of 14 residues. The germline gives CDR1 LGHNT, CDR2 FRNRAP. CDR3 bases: TGTGCTAGTGGGCCCGGGACGTCTAACTATGGCTACACCTTC. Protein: CASGPGTSNYGYTF.